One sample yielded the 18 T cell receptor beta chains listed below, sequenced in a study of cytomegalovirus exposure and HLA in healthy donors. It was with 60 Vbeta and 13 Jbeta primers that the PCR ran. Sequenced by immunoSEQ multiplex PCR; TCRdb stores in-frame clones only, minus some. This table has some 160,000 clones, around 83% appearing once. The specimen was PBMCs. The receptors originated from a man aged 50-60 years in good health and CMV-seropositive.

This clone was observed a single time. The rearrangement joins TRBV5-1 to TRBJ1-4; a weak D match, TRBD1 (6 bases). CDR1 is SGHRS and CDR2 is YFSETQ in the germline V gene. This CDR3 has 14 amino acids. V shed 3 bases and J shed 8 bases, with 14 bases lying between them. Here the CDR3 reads CASSSTGSEEKLFF. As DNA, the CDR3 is TGCGCCAGCAGCTCGACAGGCTCTGAAGAAAAACTGTTTTTT. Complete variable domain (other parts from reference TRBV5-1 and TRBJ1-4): KAGVTQTPRYLIKTRGQQVTLSCSPISGHRSVSWYQQTPGQGLQFLFEYFSETQRNKGNFPGRFSGRQFSNSRSEMNVSTLELGDSALYLCASSSTGSEEKLFFGSGTQLSVL.

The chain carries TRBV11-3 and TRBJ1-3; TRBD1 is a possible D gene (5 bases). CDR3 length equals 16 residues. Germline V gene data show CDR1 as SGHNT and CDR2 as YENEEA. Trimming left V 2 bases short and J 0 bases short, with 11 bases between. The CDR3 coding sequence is TGTGCCAGCAGCTTATTGCAGGGCAGCTCTGGAAACACCATATATTTT. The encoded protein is CASSLLQGSSGNTIYF.

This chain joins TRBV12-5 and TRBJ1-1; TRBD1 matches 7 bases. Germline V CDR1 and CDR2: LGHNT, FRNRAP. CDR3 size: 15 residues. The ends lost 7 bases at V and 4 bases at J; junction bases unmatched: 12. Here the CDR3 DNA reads TGTGCTAGTGCCCCCGGAGGGGGCATGGGCACTGAAGCTTTCTTT. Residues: CASAPGGGMGTEAFF. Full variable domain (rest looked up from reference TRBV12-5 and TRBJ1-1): DARVTQTPRHKVTEMGQEVTMRCQPILGHNTVFWYRQTMMQGLELLAYFRNRAPLDDSGMPKDRFSAEMPDATLATLKIQPSEPRDSAVYFCASAPGGGMGTEAFFGQGTRLTVV.

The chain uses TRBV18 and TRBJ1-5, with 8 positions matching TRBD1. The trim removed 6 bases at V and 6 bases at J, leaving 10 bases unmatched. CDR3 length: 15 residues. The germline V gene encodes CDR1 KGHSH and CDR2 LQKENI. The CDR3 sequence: CASSPQGQGGQPQHF. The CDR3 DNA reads TGTGCCAGCTCCCCTCAAGGACAGGGCGGTCAGCCCCAGCATTTT.

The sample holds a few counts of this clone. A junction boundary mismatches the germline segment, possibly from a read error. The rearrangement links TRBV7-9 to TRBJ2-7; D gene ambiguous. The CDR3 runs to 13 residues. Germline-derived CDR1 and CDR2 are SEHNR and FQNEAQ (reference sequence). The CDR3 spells CSSSDILSYEQYF. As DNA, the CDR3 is TGTTCCAGCAGCGACATCCTTTCCTACGAGCAGTACTTC. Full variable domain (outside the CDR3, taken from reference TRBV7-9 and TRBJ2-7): DTGVSQNPRHKITKRGQNVTFRCDPISEHNRLYWYRQTLGQGPEFLTYFQNEAQLEKSRLLSDRFSAERPKGSFSTLEIQRTEQGDSAMYLCSSSDILSYEQYFGPGTRLTVT.

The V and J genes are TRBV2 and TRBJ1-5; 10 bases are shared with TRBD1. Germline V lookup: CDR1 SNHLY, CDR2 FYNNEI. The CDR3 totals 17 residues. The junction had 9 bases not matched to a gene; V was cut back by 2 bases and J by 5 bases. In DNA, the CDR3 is TGTGCCAGCAGTGAACCTCCTTGGACAGGGGGGGATCAGCCCCAGCATTTT. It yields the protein CASSEPPWTGGDQPQHF.

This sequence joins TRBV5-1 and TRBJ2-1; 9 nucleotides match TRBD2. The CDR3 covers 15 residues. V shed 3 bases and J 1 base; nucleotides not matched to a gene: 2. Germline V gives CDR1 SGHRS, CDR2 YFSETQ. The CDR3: CASSSTSGSYNEQFF. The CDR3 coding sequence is TGCGCCAGCAGCTCGACTAGCGGTTCCTACAATGAGCAGTTCTTC.

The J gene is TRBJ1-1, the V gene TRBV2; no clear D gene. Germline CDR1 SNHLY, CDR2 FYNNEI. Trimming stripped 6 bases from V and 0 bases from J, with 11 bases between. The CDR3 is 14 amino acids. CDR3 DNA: TGTGCCAGCAGCGCACGGAGGATGAACACTGAAGCTTTCTTT. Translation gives CASSARRMNTEAFF. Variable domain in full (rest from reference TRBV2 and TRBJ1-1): EPEVTQTPSHQVTQMGQEVILRCVPISNHLYFYWYRQILGQKVEFLVSFYNNEISEKSEIFDDQFSVERPDGSNFTLKIRSTKLEDSAMYFCASSARRMNTEAFFGQGTRLTVV.

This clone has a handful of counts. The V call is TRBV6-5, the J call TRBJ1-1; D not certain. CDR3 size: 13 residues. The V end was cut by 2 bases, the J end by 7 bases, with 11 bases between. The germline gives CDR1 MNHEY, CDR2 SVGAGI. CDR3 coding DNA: TGTGCCAGCAGTTACAGAGGGTTTAGTGAAGCTTTCTTT. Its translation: CASSYRGFSEAFF.

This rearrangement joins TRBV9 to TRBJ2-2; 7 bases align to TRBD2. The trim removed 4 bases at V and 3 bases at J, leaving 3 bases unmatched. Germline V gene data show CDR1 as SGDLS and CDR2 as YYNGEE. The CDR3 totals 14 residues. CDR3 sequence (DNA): TGTGCCAGCAGCCCGGGGGGAGACACCGGGGAGCTGTTTTTT. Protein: CASSPGGDTGELFF.

The CDR3 coding sequence is TGTGCCAGCAGTGAAGCACAGGGTAGCTACGAGCAGTACGTC. Its protein product is CASSEAQGSYEQYV. This chain connects TRBV6-1 to TRBJ2-7, with D tentatively TRBD1 (6 bases). V was shortened by 0 bases and J by 3 bases, with 9 bases between the two germline ends. This CDR3 is 14 amino acids long. Germline CDR1 reads MNHNS; CDR2 reads SASEGT.

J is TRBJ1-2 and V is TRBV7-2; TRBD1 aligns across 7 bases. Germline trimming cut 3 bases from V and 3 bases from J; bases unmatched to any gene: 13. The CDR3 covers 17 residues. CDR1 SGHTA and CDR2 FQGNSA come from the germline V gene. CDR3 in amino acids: CASSFGAGRGVHYGYTF. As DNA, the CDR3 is TGTGCCAGCAGCTTTGGGGCCGGCAGGGGGGTTCACTATGGCTACACCTTC.

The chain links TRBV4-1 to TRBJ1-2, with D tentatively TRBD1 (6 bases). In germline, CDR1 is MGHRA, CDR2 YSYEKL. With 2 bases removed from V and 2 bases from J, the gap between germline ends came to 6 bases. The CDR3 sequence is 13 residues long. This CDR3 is CASSQQGNYGYTF. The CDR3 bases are TGCGCCAGCAGCCAACAGGGGAACTATGGCTACACCTTC.

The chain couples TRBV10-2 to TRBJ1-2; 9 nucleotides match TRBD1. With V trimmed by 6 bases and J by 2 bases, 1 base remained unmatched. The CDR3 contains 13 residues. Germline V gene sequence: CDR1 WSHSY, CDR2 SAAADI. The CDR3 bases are TGCGCCAGCAGGGGACAGGGAAACTATGGCTACACCTTC. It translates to CASRGQGNYGYTF.

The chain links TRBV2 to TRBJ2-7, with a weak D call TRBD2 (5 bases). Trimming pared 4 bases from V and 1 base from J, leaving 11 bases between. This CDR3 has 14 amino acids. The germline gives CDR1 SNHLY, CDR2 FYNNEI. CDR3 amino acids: CASSAERYSYEQYF. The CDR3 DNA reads TGTGCCAGCAGTGCCGAGCGGTATTCCTACGAGCAGTACTTC.

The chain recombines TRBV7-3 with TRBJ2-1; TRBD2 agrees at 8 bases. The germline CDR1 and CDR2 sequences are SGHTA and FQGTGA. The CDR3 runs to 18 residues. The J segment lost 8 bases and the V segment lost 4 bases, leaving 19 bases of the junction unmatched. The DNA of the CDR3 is TGTGCCAGCAGCTCCCTCGGGGGTAGCGGGGAATCAGGGGATGAGCAGTTCTTC. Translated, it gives CASSSLGGSGESGDEQFF.

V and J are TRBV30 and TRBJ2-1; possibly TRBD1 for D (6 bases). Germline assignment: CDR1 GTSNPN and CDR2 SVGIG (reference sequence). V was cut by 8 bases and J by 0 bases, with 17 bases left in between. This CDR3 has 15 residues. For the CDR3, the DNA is TGTGCCGGCCAAGCCCAGGGGAGCTCCTACAATGAGCAGTTCTTC. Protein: CAGQAQGSSYNEQFF.

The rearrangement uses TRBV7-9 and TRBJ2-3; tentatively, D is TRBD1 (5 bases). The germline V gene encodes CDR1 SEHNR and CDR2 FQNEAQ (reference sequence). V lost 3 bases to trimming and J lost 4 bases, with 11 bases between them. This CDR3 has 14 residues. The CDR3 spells CASSFKGRPDTQYF. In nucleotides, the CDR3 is TGTGCCAGCAGCTTCAAGGGGCGGCCAGATACGCAGTATTTT. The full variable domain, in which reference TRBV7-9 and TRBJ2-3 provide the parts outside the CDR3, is DTGVSQNPRHKITKRGQNVTFRCDPISEHNRLYWYRQTLGQGPEFLTYFQNEAQLEKSRLLSDRFSAERPKGSFSTLEIQRTEQGDSAMYLCASSFKGRPDTQYFGPGTRLTVL.